Listed below are T cell receptor beta chains from one sample, sequenced in a study of cytomegalovirus exposure and HLA in healthy donors. The repertoire was sequenced with immunoSEQ multiplex PCR; TCRdb's copy has only in-frame clones and lacks some. This table holds some 130,000 clones, roughly 78% found once. The sequencing input was PBMCs. These receptors came from a man aged 30 to 45 in good health. Both conserved end residues are part of each CDR3. Each record gives: J gene, D gene, V gene, clone size, CDR3 protein, CDR3 DNA. A D gene is named only where the DNA matches it firmly. Clone size is shown for a subset of rows, as once, few, many or a class of expanded clone.

TRBJ2-7 | TRBD1 | TRBV7-6 | once | CASSLGDSTYEQYF | TGTGCCAGCAGCTTAGGGGACAGTACCTACGAGCAGTACTTC
TRBJ2-7 | TRBD1 | TRBV19 | few | CASSIGTGLDEQYF | TGTGCCAGTAGTATAGGGACAGGCCTGGACGAGCAGTACTTC
TRBJ2-5 | TRBD1 | TRBV5-4 | few | CASSRQGAVETQYF | TGTGCCAGCAGTCGACAGGGGGCGGTAGAGACCCAGTACTTC
TRBJ2-1 | NA | TRBV5-4 | few | CASSLSGSVHEQFF | TGTGCCAGCAGCTTGTCCGGGAGTGTCCATGAGCAGTTCTTC
TRBJ2-1 | NA | TRBV6-5 | NA | CASSYRSQAEQFF | TGTGCCAGCAGTTACAGGTCCCAGGCCGAGCAGTTCTTC
TRBJ2-1 | NA | TRBV6-5 | NA | CASSGFAGQQFF | TGTGCCAGCAGTGGTTTTGCGGGTCAGCAGTTCTTC
TRBJ2-5 | NA | TRBV19 | NA | CASSPQPGGETQYF | TGTGCCAGTAGTCCCCAACCCGGGGGAGAGACCCAGTACTTC
TRBJ1-1 | NA | TRBV4-2 | NA | CASSQGGEGNTEAFF | TGTGCCAGCAGCCAAGGGGGGGAAGGGAACACTGAAGCTTTCTTT
TRBJ2-3 | TRBD2 | TRBV5-4 | NA | CASSSSGVRDTQYF | TGTGCCAGCAGCTCGAGCGGGGTGCGAGATACGCAGTATTTT
TRBJ2-7 | TRBD2 | TRBV18 | NA | CASSPPGGPSEQYF | TGTGCCAGCTCACCACCGGGAGGGCCTAGCGAGCAGTACTTC
TRBJ2-1 | TRBD1 | TRBV7-9 | NA | CASTPGQGYNEQFF | TGTGCCAGCACCCCGGGACAGGGGTACAATGAGCAGTTCTTC
TRBJ1-4 | TRBD1 | TRBV6-5 | NA | CASSYSRDRGEKLFF | TGTGCCAGCAGTTATTCCCGGGACAGGGGTGAAAAACTGTTTTTT
TRBJ1-1 | NA | TRBV6-5 | NA | CAIGGGKENTEAFF | TGTGCCATAGGAGGAGGGAAAGAGAACACTGAAGCTTTCTTT
TRBJ2-4 | TRBD1 | TRBV6-5 | NA | CASSSWDRAVQYF | TGTGCCAGCAGTTCCTGGGACAGGGCAGTCCAGTACTTC
TRBJ2-5 | TRBD1 | TRBV19 | few | CASGYRGQETQYF | TGTGCCAGTGGATACAGGGGCCAGGAGACCCAGTACTTC
TRBJ2-5 | NA | TRBV11-1 | NA | CASSSDLQETQYF | TGTGCCAGCAGCTCGGACTTACAAGAGACCCAGTACTTC
TRBJ2-3 | NA | TRBV20-1 | NA | CSTKKADQGYF | TGCAGTACTAAAAAGGCGGATCAGGGGTATTTT
TRBJ2-5 | NA | TRBV9 | NA | CASSFQGSETQYF | TGTGCCAGCAGTTTCCAGGGCTCAGAGACCCAGTACTTC
TRBJ2-3 | NA | TRBV9 | NA | CASSPGGGPDTQYF | TGTGCCAGCAGCCCAGGGGGAGGCCCAGATACGCAGTATTTT
TRBJ2-1 | TRBD1 | TRBV7-2 | few | CASSYQATGKFF | TGTGCCAGCAGCTACCAGGCGACAGGGAAGTTCTTC
TRBJ2-3 | TRBD2 | TRBV2 | NA | CASSRDRTSVDTQYF | TGTGCCAGCAGTCGTGACAGGACTAGCGTTGATACGCAGTATTTT
TRBJ1-1 | NA | TRBV18 | once | CASSLVGLEAFF | TGTGCCAGCTCACTAGTCGGTCTTGAGGCTTTCTTT
TRBJ2-5 | TRBD1 | TRBV9 | once | CASSRTGQETQYF | TGTGCCAGCAGTCGGACAGGGCAAGAGACCCAGTACTTC
TRBJ2-7 | TRBD1 | TRBV30 | NA | CAWSVLQGAGEQYF | TGTGCCTGGAGTGTACTTCAGGGGGCAGGCGAGCAGTACTTC
TRBJ2-2 | NA | TRBV11-2 | NA | CASSRGQGNAGELFF | TGTGCCAGCAGCCGAGGGCAGGGGAATGCCGGGGAGCTGTTTTTT
TRBJ2-3 | TRBD2 | TRBV30 | once | CAWNRRERDTQYF | TGTGCCTGGAACAGGCGGGAGCGGGATACGCAGTATTTT
TRBJ2-7 | NA | TRBV27 | NA | CASGQAKEQYF | TGTGCCAGCGGACAAGCGAAAGAGCAGTACTTC
TRBJ1-3 | TRBD1 | TRBV9 | NA | CASSNGQGAPRAGNTIYF | TGTGCCAGCAGCAACGGACAGGGCGCCCCTCGAGCCGGAAACACCATATATTTT
TRBJ2-7 | NA | TRBV10-1 | NA | CATRRGMRSYEQYF | TGCGCCACCCGTCGGGGAATGAGATCCTACGAGCAGTACTTC
TRBJ2-2 | NA | TRBV7-9 | once | CASSLGPSGNTGELFF | TGTGCCAGCAGCTTAGGGCCCTCAGGGAACACCGGGGAGCTGTTTTTT
TRBJ2-1 | NA | TRBV6-6 | NA | CASSGASQSYNEQFF | TGTGCCAGCAGTGGAGCGAGTCAAAGCTACAATGAGCAGTTCTTC